This is a list of T cell receptor beta chains from one sample in a study of identical twins. TCRdb re-analysed the 5' RACE reads in MiXCR, keeping a single row per CDR3 protein. The sample has 650,000 to 750,000 distinct CDR3 sequences; 21% are singletons. Separately, the same data were catalogued under a study of T cells expressing NK-cell markers.

The specimen was PBMCs. The source of these receptors is a young woman in good health. Both conserved end residues are part of each CDR3. Fields, in order: V gene, D gene, J gene, clone size, CDR3 protein, CDR3 DNA. D genes are given only for firm matches. The size of a clone is reported for some rows only, either as once, few or many, or as a class for expanded clones.

V gene: TRBV7-9; D gene: -; J gene: TRBJ2-7; clone size: -; CDR3 protein: CASSREGGPYEQYF; CDR3 DNA: TGTGCCAGCAGCCGCGAGGGGGGCCCCTACGAGCAGTACTTC
V gene: TRBV20-1; D gene: -; J gene: TRBJ2-7; clone size: few; CDR3 protein: CSASSSSYEQYF; CDR3 DNA: TGCAGTGCTAGTTCCAGCTCCTACGAGCAGTACTTC
V gene: TRBV20-1; D gene: -; J gene: TRBJ1-2; clone size: -; CDR3 protein: CSAATGSYGYTF; CDR3 DNA: TGCAGTGCTGCAACCGGGAGCTATGGCTACACCTTC
V gene: TRBV5-5; D gene: TRBD2; J gene: TRBJ2-1; clone size: -; CDR3 protein: CASSLAVAGVEAHEQFF; CDR3 DNA: TGTGCCAGCAGCTTGGCGGTAGCGGGAGTAGAGGCCCATGAGCAGTTCTTC
V gene: TRBV10-3; D gene: TRBD2; J gene: TRBJ2-1; clone size: many; CDR3 protein: CAITAGSGSYNEQFF; CDR3 DNA: TGTGCCATCACCGCCGGTAGCGGGTCCTACAATGAGCAGTTCTTC
V gene: TRBV7-9; D gene: -; J gene: TRBJ2-7; clone size: -; CDR3 protein: CASNRGGLHYEQYF; CDR3 DNA: TGTGCCAGCAACCGCGGGGGCCTTCACTACGAGCAGTACTTC
V gene: TRBV6-5; D gene: TRBD2; J gene: TRBJ2-3; clone size: few; CDR3 protein: CASSNPAGVGDTQYF; CDR3 DNA: TGTGCCAGCAGTAACCCAGCGGGAGTGGGAGATACGCAGTATTTT
V gene: TRBV10-3; D gene: -; J gene: TRBJ2-7; clone size: -; CDR3 protein: CAISEWQGRVDEQYF; CDR3 DNA: TGTGCCATCAGTGAGTGGCAGGGTCGGGTCGACGAGCAGTACTTC
V gene: TRBV5-1; D gene: TRBD1; J gene: TRBJ1-2; clone size: few; CDR3 protein: CASSLERGQFGYTF; CDR3 DNA: TGCGCCAGCAGTTTGGAAAGGGGGCAGTTTGGCTACACCTTC
V gene: TRBV5-1; D gene: -; J gene: TRBJ2-2; clone size: many; CDR3 protein: CASSRPSAGSTGELFF; CDR3 DNA: TGCGCCAGCAGCAGGCCGTCGGCAGGGTCTACCGGGGAGCTGTTTTTT
V gene: TRBV6-1; D gene: -; J gene: TRBJ2-1; clone size: -; CDR3 protein: CASSEGTDYNEQFF; CDR3 DNA: TGTGCCAGCAGTGAAGGGACCGATTACAATGAGCAGTTCTTC
V gene: TRBV20-1; D gene: -; J gene: TRBJ2-7; clone size: few; CDR3 protein: CSASRGRSNEQYF; CDR3 DNA: TGCAGTGCTAGTCGGGGGAGGTCCAACGAGCAGTACTTC
V gene: TRBV5-1; D gene: TRBD1; J gene: TRBJ1-2; clone size: many; CDR3 protein: CASSQGGSYGYTF; CDR3 DNA: TGCGCCAGCAGTCAGGGGGGATCCTATGGCTACACCTTC
V gene: TRBV7-2; D gene: -; J gene: TRBJ2-5; clone size: -; CDR3 protein: CASSFHGTYQETQYF; CDR3 DNA: TGTGCCAGCAGCTTCCACGGGACTTACCAAGAGACCCAGTACTTC
V gene: TRBV3-1; D gene: TRBD2; J gene: TRBJ2-2; clone size: -; CDR3 protein: CASSASGGAGTGELFF; CDR3 DNA: TGTGCCAGCAGCGCCAGCGGGGGGGCTGGCACCGGGGAGCTGTTTTTT